Detailed here is one T cell receptor beta chain. The ends were cut back, 0 bases at V and 1 base at J, with 4 bases in the middle. Looked up from germline, CDR1 is SGHNT and CDR2 is YYREEE (reference sequence). This CDR3 has 14 amino acids. The data are from a study of blood T cell repertoires in COVID-19. At the level of the study: PBMCs, B-cell-depleted T cells, or T cells were the source of the cDNA or gDNA that made up the material.

In the original processing: Quantification of nucleated cells was approximated via reference gene primer amplification. The data were produced by immunoSEQ multiplex PCR, yet TCRdb's version contains in-frame clones alone and is incomplete. Clonal size and the V and J genes are those of that table, whereas D and trimming came from the DNA. In the table there are about 190,000 clones, 70% to 85% of which are singletons. The receptor comes from a man in his forties or fifties who had recovered from COVID-19. The V gene is TRBV5-4, the J gene TRBJ2-2, with unresolved D. Sequences were obtained from peripheral blood. The CDR3, as DNA: TGTGCCAGCAGCTTGGGTCAGAACACCGGGGAGCTGTTTTTT. It is translated as CASSLGQNTGELFF.